The 27 T cell receptor beta chains below were found in one sample sequenced in a study of T cell responses to AZD1222 COVID-19 vaccine (dated by TCRdb to 2020 to 2023). The library was made by the immunoSEQ multiplex PCR assay. This immuneACCESS table, as held by TCRdb, lists in-frame sequences with V and J called but not all clones. Of the missing ones, under half trace to an unresolved V gene in checked studies; the others have no known cause. A total of under 200,000 clones appear in this sample, roughly 90% of them only once. The ten most abundant clones make up roughly 4% of the sample. The time point label for this specimen denotes: about 28 days (+/-7) after the second vaccine dose. Sample: peripheral blood, taken 28 days after the second AZD1222 dose. The source is an adult who received the AZD1222 COVID-19 vaccine.

The CDR3 DNA is TGTGCCAGCAGCGCCGGGAACAATCAGCCCCAGCATTTT. Protein sequence: CASSAGNNQPQHF. V gene TRBV5-6 combines with J gene TRBJ1-5; no clear D gene. V dropped 4 bases and J dropped 3 bases, with 8 bases sitting between them. This CDR3 is 13 amino acids long. CDR1 is SGHDT, CDR2 YYEEEE, per germline.

The V gene is TRBV18, the J gene TRBJ1-6; D is unresolved. V was shortened by 2 bases and J by 9 bases, with 5 bases between the two germline ends. CDR3 length equals 12 residues. Per the germline V gene, CDR1 is KGHSH and CDR2 is LQKENI. The CDR3 bases are TGTGCCAGCTCACCAGGGATTTCACCCCTCCACTTT. This codes for CASSPGISPLHF.

The chain is built from TRBV29-1 and TRBJ2-1; 9 positions match TRBD1. The CDR3 length is 15 residues. CDR1 and CDR2 (germline): SQVTM, ANQGSEA. V trimming: 4 bases; J trimming: 5 bases; junction bases outside the gene matches: 9. CDR3 region: CSVGRGDRVNNEQFF. Here the CDR3 DNA reads TGCAGCGTTGGTCGTGGGGACAGGGTCAACAATGAGCAGTTCTTC.

The genes are TRBV15 and TRBJ1-5; 8 bases align to TRBD1. The trim removed 3 bases at V and 2 bases at J, leaving 3 bases unmatched. Germline loops: CDR1 LNHNV, CDR2 YYDKDF (reference sequence). There are 15 residues in the CDR3. CDR3 sequence reads: CATSRKGQGNQPQHF. The CDR3 bases are TGTGCCACCAGCAGGAAGGGACAGGGCAATCAGCCCCAGCATTTT.

The chain links TRBV7-2 to TRBJ1-2; D is undetermined. CDR1 SGHTA and CDR2 FQGNSA come from the germline V gene. Trimming pared 4 bases from V and 4 bases from J, leaving 13 bases between. This CDR3 has 14 amino acids. CDR3 region: CASSSQGSPYGYTF. The CDR3 nucleotides are TGTGCCAGCAGCTCCCAAGGTTCGCCCTATGGCTACACCTTC.

V gene TRBV19 combines with J gene TRBJ1-4; D not resolved. The germline V and J ends were trimmed by 4 bases and 8 bases, with 11 bases remaining between them. This CDR3 comprises 13 residues. Germline V CDR1 and CDR2: LNHDA, SQIVND (reference sequence). CDR3 nucleotides: TGTGCCAGTAGTACCAACCTCGGGGAAAAACTGTTTTTT. Protein: CASSTNLGEKLFF.

The chain employs TRBV3-1 (or the pseudogene TRBV3-2) and TRBJ2-3, with D perhaps matching TRBD1 or TRBD2 (5 bases each). With 5 bases removed from V and 8 bases from J, the gap between germline ends came to 17 bases. The CDR3 runs to 14 residues. CDR1 and CDR2 (germline): LGHDT, YNNKEL (reference sequence). CDR3 in DNA: TGTGCCAGCAGCACCTCAATGATGGGGGTTACGCAGTATTTT. It encodes CASSTSMMGVTQYF.

The chain has TRBV30 and TRBJ2-1; D is possibly TRBD2 (5 bases). Trimming pared 4 bases from V and 4 bases from J, leaving 14 bases between. Germline CDR1 and CDR2: GTSNPN and SVGIG (reference sequence). This CDR3 region has 14 residues. The CDR3 DNA sequence: TGTGCCTGGACCGGGGAAGTGAGTTACAATGAGCAGTTCTTC. Protein: CAWTGEVSYNEQFF.

The chain combines TRBV19 with TRBJ2-1, with 8 positions matching TRBD1. This CDR3 contains 16 residues. V shed 6 bases and J 4 bases; nucleotides not matched to a gene: 11. The germline gives CDR1 LNHDA, CDR2 SQIVND (reference sequence). CDR3 region: CASSPGADREYNEQFF. CDR3 DNA: TGTGCCAGTAGCCCCGGCGCGGACAGGGAATACAATGAGCAGTTCTTC.

The gene calls are TRBV7-9 and TRBJ2-2; D may be TRBD1 or TRBD2 (6 bases each). Germline V gives CDR1 SEHNR, CDR2 FQNEAQ (reference sequence). V was clipped by 2 bases and J by 1 base, with 8 bases between them. The CDR3 runs 15 residues. The CDR3 DNA reads as TGTGCCAGCAGCTTAAGGGGGGAGAACACCGGGGAGCTGTTTTTT. Its protein product is CASSLRGENTGELFF.

This chain connects TRBV27 to TRBJ2-6; 8 bases fit TRBD1. Germline values: CDR1 MNHEY, CDR2 SMNVEV (reference sequence). V was pared by 5 bases and J by 2 bases, with 11 bases of the junction left unmatched. The CDR3 is made up of 18 amino acids. The CDR3 sequence is CASSLVGQAITGANVLTF. CDR3 DNA sequence: TGTGCCAGCAGTCTGGTGGGACAGGCCATCACTGGGGCCAACGTCCTGACTTTC.

The gene calls are TRBV2 and TRBJ2-5, with 7 positions matching TRBD2. Germline V gives CDR1 SNHLY, CDR2 FYNNEI. V shed 5 bases and J 4 bases; nucleotides not matched to a gene: 10. The CDR3 is 15 amino acids. The CDR3 region has the DNA TGTGCCAGCAGTTTAGAGCGGGGAAGGGGAGAGACCCAGTACTTC. Encoded protein: CASSLERGRGETQYF.

This sequence joins TRBV5-1 and TRBJ2-3; D is unresolved. Trimming stripped 0 bases from V and 3 bases from J, with 5 bases between. This CDR3 spans 13 amino acids. Germline values: CDR1 SGHRS, CDR2 YFSETQ. CDR3 DNA sequence: TGCGCCAGCAGCTTGGTCCCGACAGATACGCAGTATTTT. Its translation is CASSLVPTDTQYF.

This chain joins TRBV6-5 and TRBJ2-2, with unresolved D. The CDR3 extends over 14 amino acids. CDR1 and CDR2 from the germline V gene are MNHEY and SVGAGI. Trimming left V 6 bases short and J 5 bases short, with 13 bases between. Here the CDR3 DNA reads TGTGCCAGCAGAAGGGCCCCCAGGACCGGGGAGCTGTTTTTT. Its protein is CASRRAPRTGELFF.

V gene TRBV12-3 or TRBV12-4 combines with J gene TRBJ1-2, with a possible D match to TRBD1 (5 bases). The CDR3 contains 13 residues. V lost 5 bases to trimming and J lost 0 bases, with 7 bases between them. The CDR3 loop reads CASSRDPNYGYTF. The CDR3 DNA is TGTGCCAGCAGTAGGGACCCTAACTATGGCTACACCTTC.

The CDR3 is CASTTGASSSYEQYF. For the CDR3, the DNA is TGTGCCAGCACCACAGGGGCTTCCTCCTCCTACGAGCAGTACTTC. The chain employs TRBV27 and TRBJ2-7; TRBD1 matches 7 bases. The CDR3 consists of 15 residues. Germline V CDR1 and CDR2: MNHEY, SMNVEV (reference sequence). J gave up 0 bases and V 7 bases, and 9 bases lay outside the gene matches.

This chain links TRBV5-5 with TRBJ1-1; TRBD1 might be the D (5 bases). Deletions cut 4 bases from V and 3 bases from J, with 19 bases between. Germline V gene lookup returns CDR1 SGHKS and CDR2 YYEKEE (reference sequence). The CDR3 is made up of 16 amino acids. As DNA, the CDR3 is TGTGCCAGCAGCCGTAACCCACTAGGGGAGTACACTGAAGCTTTCTTT. It codes for CASSRNPLGEYTEAFF.

The chain links TRBV30 to TRBJ1-2; tentatively, D is TRBD1 (5 bases). This CDR3 is 13 amino acids long. In germline, CDR1 is GTSNPN, CDR2 SVGIG (reference sequence). V gave up 2 bases and J gave up 4 bases, with 11 bases separating them. CDR3 residues: CAWSTGLIYGYTF. The CDR3 DNA is TGTGCCTGGAGTACAGGCCTGATCTATGGCTACACCTTC.

The chain links TRBV12-3 or TRBV12-4 to TRBJ1-6, with D unclear. CDR3 size: 13 residues. Trimming removed 5 bases at V and 5 bases at J, with 7 bases between. CDR3 protein: CASSPQNNSPLHF. As DNA, the CDR3 is TGTGCCAGCAGTCCACAGAATAATTCACCCCTCCACTTT.

This clone has a handful of counts. This rearrangement joins TRBV3-1 (or the pseudogene TRBV3-2) to TRBJ1-5; D is perhaps TRBD1 (5 bases). The germline V gene has CDR1 LGHDT and CDR2 YNNKEL (reference sequence). The CDR3 spans 13 residues. The V end was cut by 0 bases, the J end by 11 bases, with 11 bases between. CDR3 sequence reads: CASSQDGGRAQHF. The CDR3 DNA sequence: TGTGCCAGCAGCCAAGACGGGGGACGGGCCCAGCATTTT.

This clone has only one observation. The V and J genes are TRBV12-5 and TRBJ2-7; the D is unclear. The V gene's germline CDR1 is LGHNT and CDR2 FRNRAP. V lost 2 bases and J lost 3, with 2 bases in between. CDR3 length: 11 residues. CDR3 sequence: CASGLIYEQYF. The CDR3 DNA reads TGTGCTAGTGGTTTGATCTACGAGCAGTACTTC.

The V call is TRBV7-9, the J call TRBJ1-1; D might be TRBD1 (6 bases). The CDR3 runs 13 residues. Looked up from germline, CDR1 is SEHNR and CDR2 is FQNEAQ (reference sequence). The V end was cut by 4 bases, the J end by 2 bases, with 8 bases between. CDR3 nucleotide sequence: TGTGCCAGCAGCTCGGGGGCTAACACTGAAGCTTTCTTT. As protein: CASSSGANTEAFF.

This chain connects TRBV6-5 to TRBJ2-1; tentative D call: TRBD1 (6 bases). Germline V gene lookup returns CDR1 MNHEY and CDR2 SVGAGI. This CDR3 has 15 residues. The V end lost 4 bases, the J end lost 4 bases, and 14 bases lay between the germline ends. CDR3 region: CASSSGTRTYNEQFF. The CDR3 DNA is TGTGCCAGCAGTTCCGGGACACGAACTTACAATGAGCAGTTCTTC.

This chain connects TRBV3-1 (or the pseudogene TRBV3-2) to TRBJ1-1; D gene uncertain. The CDR3 runs 15 residues. Germline CDR1 LGHDT, CDR2 YNNKEL (reference sequence). Between the trimmed V and J ends, which lost 4 bases and 3 bases, there was a span of 15 bases. CDR3 DNA sequence: TGTGCCAGCAGCCTCAGGCAGTCCTTCGACACTGAAGCTTTCTTT. The encoded protein is CASSLRQSFDTEAFF.

The gene calls are TRBV7-3 and TRBJ1-1; TRBD1 agrees at 7 bases. V lost 7 bases, J lost 4 bases, and 12 bases stayed unmatched. The germline gives CDR1 SGHTA, CDR2 FQGTGA. The CDR3 runs 15 residues. CDR3: CASIPQGPIPTEAFF. CDR3 sequence (DNA): TGTGCCAGCATTCCACAGGGGCCGATACCCACTGAAGCTTTCTTT. Drawing the rest from reference TRBV7-3 and TRBJ1-1, the complete variable domain is GAGVSQTPSNKVTEKGKYVELRCDPISGHTALYWYRQSLGQGPEFLIYFQGTGAADDSGLPNDRFFAVRPEGSVSTLKIQRTERGDSAVYLCASIPQGPIPTEAFFGQGTRLTVV.

The chain has TRBV4-1 and TRBJ1-5; possible D gene TRBD1, 5 bases. V gave up 2 bases and J gave up 4 bases, with 12 bases separating them. This CDR3 is built from 15 residues. Germline-derived CDR1 and CDR2 are MGHRA and YSYEKL. The CDR3 DNA reads TGCGCCAGCAGCCAAAAACCCGACAGTAATCAGCCCCAGCATTTT. Protein sequence: CASSQKPDSNQPQHF.

The chain combines TRBV7-9 with TRBJ1-2, with unresolved D. Germline V CDR1 and CDR2: SEHNR, FQNEAQ (reference sequence). This CDR3 contains 15 residues. V was pared by 5 bases and J by 0 bases, with 13 bases between. CDR3 nucleotide sequence: TGTGCCAGCAGCCCCCGGATGTGGGCTAACTATGGCTACACCTTC. Its translation is CASSPRMWANYGYTF. Combining the CDR3 with reference TRBV7-9 and TRBJ1-2 gives the whole variable domain DTGVSQNPRHKITKRGQNVTFRCDPISEHNRLYWYRQTLGQGPEFLTYFQNEAQLEKSRLLSDRFSAERPKGSFSTLEIQRTEQGDSAMYLCASSPRMWANYGYTFGSGTRLTVV.